This TCR beta chain was identified during a study of OX40 agonist ivuxolimab in advanced cancers. In the study overall: Dose-escalation patients' cancers were hepatocellular carcinoma, melanoma, renal cell or head and neck cancer.

V was trimmed by 0 bases and J by 4 bases, leaving 10 bases between them. CDR1 ENHRY and CDR2 SYGVKD come from the germline V gene. CDR3 length: 15 residues. Some clones are missing from TCRdb's copy, which holds only in-frame ones; the method was immunoSEQ multiplex PCR. The table includes just over 35,000 clones, approximately 80% detected once. As regards this clone: Its antigen remains unidentified.

General study points: CD4+ and CD8+ blood T cells expanded clonally by week 6 at 0.1 to 3.0 mg/kg.

Anyone with autoimmune disease history or systemic immunosuppression was excluded. This sequence joins TRBV10-3 and TRBJ1-5, with unresolved D. This clonotype was obtained from an adult with an advanced solid tumor such as melanoma, head and neck, liver or kidney cancer. The starting material was CD4+ or CD8+ T cells sorted from blood, obtained in a trial of the OX40 agonist ivuxolimab. CDR3 residues: CAISESLDRNQPQHF. The DNA of the CDR3 is TGTGCCATCAGTGAGTCGTTGGATAGAAATCAGCCCCAGCATTTT.